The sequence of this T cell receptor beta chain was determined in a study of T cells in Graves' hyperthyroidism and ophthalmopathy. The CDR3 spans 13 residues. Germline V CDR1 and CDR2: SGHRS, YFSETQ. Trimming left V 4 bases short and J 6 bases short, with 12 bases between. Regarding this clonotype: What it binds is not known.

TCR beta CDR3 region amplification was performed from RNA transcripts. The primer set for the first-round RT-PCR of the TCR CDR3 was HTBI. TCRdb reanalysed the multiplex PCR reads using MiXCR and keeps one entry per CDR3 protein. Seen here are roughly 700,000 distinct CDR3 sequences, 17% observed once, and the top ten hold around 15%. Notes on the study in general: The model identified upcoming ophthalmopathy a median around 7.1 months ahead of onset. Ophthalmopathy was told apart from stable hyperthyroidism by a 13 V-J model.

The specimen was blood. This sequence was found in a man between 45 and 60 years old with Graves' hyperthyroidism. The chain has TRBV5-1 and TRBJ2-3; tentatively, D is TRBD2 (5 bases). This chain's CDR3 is CASSPGFTDTQYF. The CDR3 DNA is TGCGCCAGCAGCCCGGGATTCACGGATACGCAGTATTTT. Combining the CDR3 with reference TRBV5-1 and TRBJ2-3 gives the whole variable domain KAGVTQTPRYLIKTRGQQVTLSCSPISGHRSVSWYQQTPGQGLQFLFEYFSETQRNKGNFPGRFSGRQFSNSRSEMNVSTLELGDSALYLCASSPGFTDTQYFGPGTRLTVL.